The TCR beta chain described here comes from a study of T cell responses to AZD1222 COVID-19 vaccine. Libraries were prepared by immunoSEQ multiplex PCR; TCRdb keeps only in-frame clonotypes and omits some of them. Here the sample spans approximately 200,000 clones, 94% being singletons. Germline V gene lookup returns CDR1 SQVTM and CDR2 ANQGSEA. The CDR3 extends over 13 amino acids. V lost 3 bases to trimming and J lost 3 bases; unmatched junction nucleotides: 3. The origin of this receptor is an adult in good health. Source: peripheral blood, taken on day 0 of AZD1222 vaccination. The chain carries TRBV29-1 and TRBJ2-3; 7 bases map to TRBD2. CDR3 nucleotides: TGCAGCGTTGAGTGGCGGGGGACAGATACGCAGTATTTT. Protein: CSVEWRGTDTQYF.